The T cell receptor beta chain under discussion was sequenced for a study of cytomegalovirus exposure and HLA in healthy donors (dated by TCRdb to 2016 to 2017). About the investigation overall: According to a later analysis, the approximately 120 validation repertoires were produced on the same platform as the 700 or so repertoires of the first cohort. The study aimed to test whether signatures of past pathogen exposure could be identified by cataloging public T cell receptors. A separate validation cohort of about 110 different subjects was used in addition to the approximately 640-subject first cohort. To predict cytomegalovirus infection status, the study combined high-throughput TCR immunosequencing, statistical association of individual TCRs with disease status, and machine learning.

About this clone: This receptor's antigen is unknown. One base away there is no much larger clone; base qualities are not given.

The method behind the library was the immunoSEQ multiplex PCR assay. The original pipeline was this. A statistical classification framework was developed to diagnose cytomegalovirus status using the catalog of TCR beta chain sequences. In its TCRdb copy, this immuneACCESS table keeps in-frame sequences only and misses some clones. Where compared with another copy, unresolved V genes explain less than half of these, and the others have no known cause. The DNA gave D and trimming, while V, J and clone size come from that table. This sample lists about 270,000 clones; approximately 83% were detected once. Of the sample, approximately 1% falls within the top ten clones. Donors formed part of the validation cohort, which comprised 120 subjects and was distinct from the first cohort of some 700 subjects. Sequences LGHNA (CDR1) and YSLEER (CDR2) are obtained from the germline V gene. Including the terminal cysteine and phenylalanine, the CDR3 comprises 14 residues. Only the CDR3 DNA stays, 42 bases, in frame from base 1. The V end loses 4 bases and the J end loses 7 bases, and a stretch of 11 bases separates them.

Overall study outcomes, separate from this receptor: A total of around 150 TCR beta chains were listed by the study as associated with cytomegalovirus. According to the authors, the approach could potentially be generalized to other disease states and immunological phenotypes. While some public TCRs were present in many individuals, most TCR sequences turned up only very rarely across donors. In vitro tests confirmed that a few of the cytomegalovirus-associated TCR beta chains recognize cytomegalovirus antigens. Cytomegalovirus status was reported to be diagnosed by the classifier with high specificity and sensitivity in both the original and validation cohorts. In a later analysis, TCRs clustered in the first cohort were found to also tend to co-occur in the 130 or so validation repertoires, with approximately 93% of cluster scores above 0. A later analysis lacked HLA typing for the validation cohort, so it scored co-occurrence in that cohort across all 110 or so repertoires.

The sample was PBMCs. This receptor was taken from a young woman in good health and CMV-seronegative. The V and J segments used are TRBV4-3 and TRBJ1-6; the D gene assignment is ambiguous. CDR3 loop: CASSLPWQNSPLHF. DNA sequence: TGCGCCAGCAGCCTGCCCTGGCAAAATTCACCCCTCCACTTT.